The 28 T cell receptor beta chains below all came from one sample that was sequenced in a study of T cells in Graves' hyperthyroidism and ophthalmopathy. Authors of the study amplified TCR beta CDR3 regions from RNA transcripts. Using the HTBI primer set, a first-round RT-PCR was run on the TCR CDR3. TCRdb analysed the multiplex PCR reads with MiXCR anew, one entry per CDR3 protein. The sample lists about 400,000 distinct CDR3 sequences, over 11% seen once, with 28% in the top ten. Specimen: blood. All receptors derive from a man between 45 and 60 years old with Graves' ophthalmopathy.

This chain connects TRBV6-1 to TRBJ1-1; D remains ambiguous. Trimming shortened V by 5 bases and J by 8 bases, and 9 bases separated the two germline ends. The CDR3 loop spans 11 amino acids. Germline CDR1 reads MNHNS; CDR2 reads SASEGT. Here the CDR3 DNA reads TGTGCCAGCAGTCGGACGTTAGAAGCTTTCTTT. Its protein is CASSRTLEAFF.

This clonotype was counted a few times. The chain couples TRBV10-3 to TRBJ2-3, with D unclear. With 6 bases removed from V and 0 bases from J, the gap between germline ends came to 4 bases. CDR3 size: 12 residues. CDR1 is ENHRY and CDR2 is SYGVKD in the germline V gene. CDR3 residues: CAIRTSTDTQYF. The DNA of the CDR3 is TGTGCCATCAGGACAAGCACAGATACGCAGTATTTT.

The sample holds many counts of this clonotype. The chain links TRBV11-2 to TRBJ2-7; 7 nucleotides align to TRBD1. CDR1 and CDR2 (germline): SGHAT, FQNNGV. J was trimmed by 1 base and V by 2 bases; bases with no gene match: 11. This CDR3 contains 17 residues. The CDR3 here is CASSLRGWGTESYEQYF. For the CDR3, the DNA is TGTGCCAGCAGCTTACGGGGATGGGGGACAGAGTCCTACGAGCAGTACTTC.

This clonotype has only a few counts. V and J are TRBV6-1 and TRBJ2-7, with 8 nucleotides matching TRBD2. Losses at the gene ends were 7 bases for V and 2 bases for J; bases not matched to a gene: 10. The CDR3 totals 15 residues. The germline V gene has CDR1 MNHNS and CDR2 SASEGT. The CDR3 reads CASMPRGGSAYEQYF. The CDR3 DNA is TGTGCCAGCATGCCTCGGGGGGGGTCCGCCTACGAGCAGTACTTC.

This clonotype was observed many times. The V and J genes are TRBV12-3 or TRBV12-4 and TRBJ2-5, with a weak D call TRBD1 (6 bases). Trimming removed 8 bases at V and 5 bases at J, with 18 bases between. This CDR3 spans 14 amino acids. The chain's CDR3 is CASSPPGQGETQYF. The CDR3 coding sequence is TGTGCCAGCTCCCCCCCCGGGCAGGGGGAGACCCAGTACTTC.

This clonotype came up many times. The CDR3 sequence is CATSKDYGYTF. CDR3 nucleotide sequence: TGTGCCACCAGCAAAGACTATGGCTACACCTTC. J is TRBJ1-2 and V is TRBV15, with D unresolved. V was clipped by 4 bases and J by 3 bases, with 3 bases between them. The CDR3 is made up of 11 amino acids. Germline-derived CDR1 and CDR2 are LNHNV and YYDKDF (reference sequence).

This clonotype was recorded many times. The J gene is TRBJ2-7, the V gene TRBV6-2 or TRBV6-3; D is unclear. This CDR3 spans 13 amino acids. Trimming left V 6 bases short and J 3 bases short, with 12 bases between. CDR1 and CDR2 from the germline V gene are MNHEY and SVGEGT. As DNA, the CDR3 is TGTGCCAGCAGGCGCTCGACTGGCTACGAGCAGTACTTC. Its translation is CASRRSTGYEQYF.

The rearrangement links TRBV19 to TRBJ2-7; 12 bases map to TRBD1. Germline V CDR1 and CDR2: LNHDA, SQIVND (reference sequence). V gave up 2 bases and J gave up 7 bases; unmatched junction bases: 3. The CDR3 is 14 residues long. CDR3 protein: CASSIPGQGAEQYF. CDR3 nucleotide sequence: TGTGCCAGTAGTATACCGGGACAGGGGGCGGAGCAGTACTTC.

The V gene is TRBV7-9, the J gene TRBJ2-1, with D tentatively TRBD2 (6 bases). Germline CDR1 reads SEHNR; CDR2 reads FQNEAQ (reference sequence). The V end lost 5 bases, the J end lost 6 bases, and 20 bases lay between the germline ends. This CDR3 contains 16 residues. In nucleotides, the CDR3 is TGTGCCAGCAGCCCTCCGGGGGACGGGGTTTCCAATGAGCAGTTCTTC. This gives the protein CASSPPGDGVSNEQFF.

This clonotype was detected ten times or more. The rearrangement uses TRBV2 and TRBJ2-5, with TRBD2 matching 15 bases. V lost 6 bases, J lost 5 bases, and 7 bases stayed unmatched. This CDR3 contains 16 residues. In germline, CDR1 is SNHLY, CDR2 FYNNEI. The CDR3 spells CASSGGLAGGWETQYF. CDR3 sequence (DNA): TGTGCCAGCAGCGGCGGACTAGCGGGAGGGTGGGAGACCCAGTACTTC.

This clonotype was seen a handful of times. The rearrangement joins TRBV6-1 to TRBJ1-6, with 9 nucleotides matching TRBD1. The V gene end was trimmed by 6 bases and the J gene end by 10 bases; junction bases not matched to a gene: 10. Germline CDR1 MNHNS, CDR2 SASEGT. The CDR3 consists of 15 residues. CDR3 DNA: TGTGCCAGCAGGGAACCCGGGACAGGGTGGTCACCCCTCCACTTT. This translates into CASREPGTGWSPLHF.

This clonotype was counted at least ten times. The chain carries TRBV3-1 and TRBJ1-4; D call uncertain. The length of the CDR3 is 16 residues. CDR1 and CDR2 from the germline V gene are LGHDT and YNNKEL (reference sequence). Deletions cut 4 bases from V and 6 bases from J, with 18 bases between. The CDR3 spells CASSRSLRQEYEKLFF. For the CDR3, the DNA is TGTGCCAGCAGCCGGAGCCTTCGGCAGGAGTATGAAAAACTGTTTTTT.

This clonotype was observed at least ten times. This chain connects TRBV5-1 to TRBJ2-3; the match to TRBD2 covers 9 bases. Germline V lookup: CDR1 SGHRS, CDR2 YFSETQ. V lost 4 bases to trimming and J lost 5 bases; unmatched junction nucleotides: 11. The CDR3 runs 16 residues. This chain's CDR3 is CASSAGLATFGDTQYF. DNA for the CDR3: TGCGCCAGCAGCGCGGGACTAGCTACCTTCGGAGATACGCAGTATTTT. Supplemented by reference TRBV5-1 and TRBJ2-3, the full variable domain reads KAGVTQTPRYLIKTRGQQVTLSCSPISGHRSVSWYQQTPGQGLQFLFEYFSETQRNKGNFPGRFSGRQFSNSRSEMNVSTLELGDSALYLCASSAGLATFGDTQYFGPGTRLTVL.

This clonotype was seen more than once but under ten times. The chain joins TRBV15 to TRBJ2-2, with a tentative D call TRBD2 (5 bases). With 5 bases removed from V and 0 bases from J, the gap between germline ends came to 10 bases. There are 15 residues in the CDR3. Germline loops: CDR1 LNHNV, CDR2 YYDKDF (reference sequence). CDR3 nucleotides: TGTGCCACCAGCTCAAGCGGAGCGAACACCGGGGAGCTGTTTTTT. Its protein product is CATSSSGANTGELFF.

This clonotype was recorded many times. This chain links TRBV11-2 with TRBJ2-2, with TRBD2 as a possible D gene (5 bases). CDR3 length: 15 amino acids. The V end lost 2 bases, the J end lost 4 bases, and 11 bases lay between the germline ends. Per the germline V gene, CDR1 is SGHAT and CDR2 is FQNNGV. The CDR3 DNA is TGTGCCAGCAGCTTACGGAGACTACCCACCGGGGAGCTGTTTTTT. It codes for CASSLRRLPTGELFF.

The rearrangement uses TRBV20-1 and TRBJ2-4; weak D call: TRBD2 (6 bases). In germline, CDR1 is DFQATT, CDR2 SNEGSKA (reference sequence). The V and J ends lost 4 bases and 2 bases respectively, with 12 bases between them. The CDR3 length is 14 residues. CDR3 DNA sequence: TGCAGTGCTATCGGAGGGGCGACCAAAAACATTCAGTACTTC. Translation: CSAIGGATKNIQYF.

This chain uses TRBV2 with TRBJ2-5; possibly TRBD2 for D (6 bases). The germline V gene encodes CDR1 SNHLY and CDR2 FYNNEI. The CDR3 contains 15 residues. V was trimmed by 10 bases and J by 5 bases, leaving 23 bases between them. The DNA of the CDR3 is TGTGCCAACACTCCCTCGTCAGGGAGGCGGGAGACCCAGTACTTC. Its protein product is CANTPSSGRRETQYF.

This clonotype was recorded at least ten times. This rearrangement joins TRBV11-3 to TRBJ2-3; TRBD2 aligns across 8 bases. With V trimmed by 2 bases and J by 8 bases, 6 bases remained unmatched. The CDR3 is made up of 14 amino acids. In germline, CDR1 is SGHNT, CDR2 YENEEA. CDR3 residues: CASSLPAGEATQYF. The CDR3 bases are TGTGCCAGCAGCTTACCAGCGGGAGAGGCTACGCAGTATTTT.

This clonotype was seen many times. V and J are TRBV11-2 and TRBJ2-7; D is uncertain. Trimming stripped 1 base from V and 6 bases from J, with 10 bases between. The CDR3 loop spans 13 amino acids. Germline values: CDR1 SGHAT, CDR2 FQNNGV. The CDR3 DNA sequence: TGTGCCAGCAGCTTAGTATCTTCCGGCGAGCAGTACTTC. It translates to CASSLVSSGEQYF.

V usage is TRBV5-1 and J usage is TRBJ2-6, with D unclear. The germline V gene has CDR1 SGHRS and CDR2 YFSETQ. V gave up 1 base and J gave up 0 bases, with 5 bases separating them. This CDR3 has 15 amino acids. CDR3 in amino acids: CASSLRSSGANVLTF. For the CDR3, the DNA is TGCGCCAGCAGCTTGAGAAGCTCTGGGGCCAACGTCCTGACTTTC.

This clonotype was observed at least ten times. The V and J genes are TRBV9 and TRBJ1-4; 8 nucleotides agree with TRBD1. Germline V gene lookup returns CDR1 SGDLS and CDR2 YYNGEE. Unmatched junction bases numbered 5, after V lost 2 bases and J lost 5 bases. This CDR3 is 15 amino acids long. This chain's CDR3 is CASSVRTGINEKLFF. The DNA of the CDR3 is TGTGCCAGCAGCGTCCGGACAGGGATAAATGAAAAACTGTTTTTT.

The chain carries TRBV30 and TRBJ1-5; no clear D gene. Trimming shortened V by 0 bases and J by 8 bases, and 11 bases separated the two germline ends. The CDR3 loop spans 13 amino acids. Per the germline V gene, CDR1 is GTSNPN and CDR2 is SVGIG (reference sequence). The CDR3 DNA reads as TGTGCCTGGAGTGTAGGGATTAACAAGCCCCAGCATTTT. Translated, it gives CAWSVGINKPQHF.

This clonotype was detected ten times or more. This rearrangement joins TRBV3-1 to TRBJ1-5; D gene uncertain. CDR1 is LGHDT and CDR2 is YNNKEL in the germline V gene (reference sequence). The CDR3 extends over 14 amino acids. The V end lost 0 bases, the J end lost 9 bases, and 12 bases lay between the germline ends. CDR3 bases: TGTGCCAGCAGCCAAGATTACGGTGAGGTGCCCCAGCATTTT. Amino acid sequence: CASSQDYGEVPQHF.

With respect to this clonotype: Sequence at one end of the junction differs from germline and may be a read error. The V call is TRBV5-1, the J call TRBJ2-1; perhaps TRBD2 as D (5 bases). Germline values: CDR1 SGHRS, CDR2 YFSETQ. This CDR3 comprises 13 residues. The DNA for the CDR3 is TGTGCCAGCAGAGGATTGGCCGGAGGTGAGCAGTTCTTC. Translating it yields CASRGLAGGEQFF.

This clonotype occurred many times. The chain recombines TRBV20-1 with TRBJ1-3; D not certain. The CDR3 has 14 amino acids. Germline V CDR1 and CDR2: DFQATT, SNEGSKA (reference sequence). Trimming removed 1 base at V and 0 bases at J, with 7 bases between. CDR3 residues: CSARVGLSGNTIYF. The CDR3 DNA reads as TGCAGTGCTAGAGTGGGTCTCTCTGGAAACACCATATATTTT.

The chain has TRBV4-1 and TRBJ1-4, with 7 bases identical to TRBD1. With 4 bases clipped from V and 7 bases from J, the junction kept 6 bases outside the gene matches. CDR1 is MGHRA and CDR2 is YSYEKL in the germline V gene. This CDR3 comprises 14 residues. CDR3 in amino acids: CASSPNRGGEKLFF. The CDR3 bases are TGCGCCAGCAGCCCTAACAGGGGAGGTGAAAAACTGTTTTTT.

In this sample, this clonotype turned up a few times. The chain employs TRBV25-1 and TRBJ2-7; 11 bases are shared with TRBD2. The CDR3 is 16 residues long. The V gene end was trimmed by 2 bases and the J gene end by 7 bases; junction bases not matched to a gene: 10. The germline V gene encodes CDR1 MGHDK and CDR2 SYGVNS. The CDR3 sequence is CASSEEVAGGPSEQYF. In DNA form, the CDR3 reads TGTGCCAGCAGTGAAGAGGTAGCGGGAGGGCCAAGTGAGCAGTACTTC.

This clonotype was detected a few times. The chain links TRBV5-1 to TRBJ2-3; TRBD1 is a possible D gene (6 bases). The length of the CDR3 is 16 residues. V lost 3 bases and J lost 3, with 17 bases in between. Germline values: CDR1 SGHRS, CDR2 YFSETQ. This chain's CDR3 is CASSSGQIPYTDTQYF. For the CDR3, the DNA is TGCGCCAGCAGCTCAGGACAGATTCCTTATACAGATACGCAGTATTTT.